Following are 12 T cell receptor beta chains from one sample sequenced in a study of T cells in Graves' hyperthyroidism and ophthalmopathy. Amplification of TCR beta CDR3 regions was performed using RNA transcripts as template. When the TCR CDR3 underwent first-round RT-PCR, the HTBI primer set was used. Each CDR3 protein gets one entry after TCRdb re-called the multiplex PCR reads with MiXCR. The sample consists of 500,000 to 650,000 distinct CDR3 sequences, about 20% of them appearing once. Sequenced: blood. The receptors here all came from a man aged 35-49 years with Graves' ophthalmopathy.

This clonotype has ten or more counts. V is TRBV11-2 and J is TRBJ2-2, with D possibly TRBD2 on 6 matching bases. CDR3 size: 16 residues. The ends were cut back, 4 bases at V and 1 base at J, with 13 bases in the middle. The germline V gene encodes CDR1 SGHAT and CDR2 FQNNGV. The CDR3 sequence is CASSSPGTENTGELFF. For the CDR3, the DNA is TGTGCCAGCAGCTCCCCCGGGACTGAGAACACCGGGGAGCTGTTTTTT.

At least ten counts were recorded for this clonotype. CDR3 protein: CASSELERTAGGYTF. In DNA, the CDR3 is TGTGCCAGCAGTGAACTGGAGAGGACCGCCGGTGGCTACACCTTC. The chain joins TRBV2 to TRBJ1-2; no reliable D call. The CDR3 is 15 residues long. Germline CDR1 SNHLY, CDR2 FYNNEI. The V gene lost 2 bases and the J gene lost 7 bases, with 17 bases spanning the gap.

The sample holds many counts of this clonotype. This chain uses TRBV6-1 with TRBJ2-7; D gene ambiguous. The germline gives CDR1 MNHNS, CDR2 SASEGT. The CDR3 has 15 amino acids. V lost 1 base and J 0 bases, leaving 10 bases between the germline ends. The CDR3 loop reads CASSEVRFHSYEQYF. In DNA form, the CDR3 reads TGTGCCAGCAGTGAAGTGCGATTTCACTCCTACGAGCAGTACTTC.

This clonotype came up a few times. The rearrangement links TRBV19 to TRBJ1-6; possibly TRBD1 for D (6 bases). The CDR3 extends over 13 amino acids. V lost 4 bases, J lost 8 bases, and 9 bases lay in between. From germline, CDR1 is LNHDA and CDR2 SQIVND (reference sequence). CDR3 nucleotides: TGTGCCAGTAGTACGGACAGAGATTCACCCCTCCACTTT. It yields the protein CASSTDRDSPLHF.

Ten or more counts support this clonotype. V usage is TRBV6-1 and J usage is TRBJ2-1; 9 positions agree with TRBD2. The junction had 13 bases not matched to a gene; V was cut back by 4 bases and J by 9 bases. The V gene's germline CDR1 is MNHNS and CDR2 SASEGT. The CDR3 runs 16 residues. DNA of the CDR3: TGTGCCAGCAGTGCCTTGGGCGGGGGGGCCCTCAGTGAGCAGTTCTTC. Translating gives CASSALGGGALSEQFF.

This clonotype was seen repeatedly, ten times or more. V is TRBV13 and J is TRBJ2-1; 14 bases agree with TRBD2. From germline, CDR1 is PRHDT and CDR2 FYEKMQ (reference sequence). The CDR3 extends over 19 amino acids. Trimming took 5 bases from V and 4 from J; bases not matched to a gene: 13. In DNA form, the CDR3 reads TGTGCCAGCAGCCTGGGACTAGCGGGAGAGCCCTCGAGGTACAATGAGCAGTTCTTC. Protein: CASSLGLAGEPSRYNEQFF.

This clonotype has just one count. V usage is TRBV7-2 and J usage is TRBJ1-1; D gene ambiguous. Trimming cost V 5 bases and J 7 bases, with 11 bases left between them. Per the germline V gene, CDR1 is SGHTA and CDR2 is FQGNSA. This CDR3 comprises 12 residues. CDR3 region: CASSPHLGEAFF. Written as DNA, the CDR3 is TGTGCCAGCAGCCCTCACTTGGGTGAAGCTTTCTTT. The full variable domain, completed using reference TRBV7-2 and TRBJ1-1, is GAGVSQSPSNKVTEKGKDVELRCDPISGHTALYWYRQSLGQGLEFLIYFQGNSAPDKSGLPSDRFSAERTGGSVSTLTIQRTQQEDSAVYLCASSPHLGEAFFGQGTRLTVV.

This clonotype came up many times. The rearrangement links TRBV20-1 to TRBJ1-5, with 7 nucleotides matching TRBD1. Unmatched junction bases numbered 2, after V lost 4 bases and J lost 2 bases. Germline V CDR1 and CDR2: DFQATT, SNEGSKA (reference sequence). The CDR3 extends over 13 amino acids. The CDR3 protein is CSANGQGNQPQHF. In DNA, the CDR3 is TGCAGTGCTAACGGACAGGGCAATCAGCCCCAGCATTTT.

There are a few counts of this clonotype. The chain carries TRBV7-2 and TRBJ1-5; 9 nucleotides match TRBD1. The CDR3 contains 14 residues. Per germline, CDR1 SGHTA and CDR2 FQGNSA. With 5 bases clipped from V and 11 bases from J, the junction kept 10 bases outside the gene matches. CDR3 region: CASSGGQGSAAQHF. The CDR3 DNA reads TGTGCCAGCAGCGGGGGACAGGGATCAGCGGCCCAGCATTTT. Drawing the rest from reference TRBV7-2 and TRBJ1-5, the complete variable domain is GAGVSQSPSNKVTEKGKDVELRCDPISGHTALYWYRQSLGQGLEFLIYFQGNSAPDKSGLPSDRFSAERTGGSVSTLTIQRTQQEDSAVYLCASSGGQGSAAQHFGDGTRLSIL.

The CDR3 DNA sequence: TGTGCCAGCAGCGCCGGGGGTCCAGGCACTGAAGCTTTCTTT. It yields the protein CASSAGGPGTEAFF. J is TRBJ1-1 and V is TRBV5-5, with D possibly TRBD1 on 5 matching bases. The length of the CDR3 is 14 residues. V was pared by 4 bases and J by 4 bases, with 14 bases between. CDR1 is SGHKS, CDR2 YYEKEE, per germline (reference sequence).

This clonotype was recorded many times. CDR3 sequence: CASSARGPGETQYF. DNA of the CDR3: TGTGCCAGCAGTGCTAGAGGGCCGGGTGAGACCCAGTACTTC. The chain has TRBV2 and TRBJ2-5, with D perhaps matching TRBD2 (5 bases). Germline V CDR1 and CDR2: SNHLY, FYNNEI. V was pared by 4 bases and J by 5 bases, with 14 bases between. The CDR3 length is 14 residues.

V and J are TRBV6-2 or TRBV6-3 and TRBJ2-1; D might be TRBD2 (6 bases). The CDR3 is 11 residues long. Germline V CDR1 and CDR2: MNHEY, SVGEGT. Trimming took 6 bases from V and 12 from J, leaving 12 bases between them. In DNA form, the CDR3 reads TGTGCCAGCAGCCGGGACTTAAGGCAGTTCTTC. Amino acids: CASSRDLRQFF.